What follows are 3 T cell receptor beta chains derived from one specimen sequenced in a study of blood T cell repertoires in COVID-19 (dated by TCRdb to about 2020). Library construction relied on the immunoSEQ multiplex PCR assay. The table comes from immuneACCESS by way of TCRdb, which keeps in-frame sequences with V and J called. Part of the clones is missing from these tables; in studies checked, under half for an unresolved V gene and the rest for unknown reasons. The sample contains about 120,000 clones, around 77% of them found a single time. 6.5% to 9% of the sample goes to the ten largest clones. Sequencing was done on a sample of peripheral blood. These receptors were taken from a human donor in a cohort sampled during active COVID-19.

The V gene is TRBV24-1, the J gene TRBJ2-2, with 9 bases lining up with TRBD2. Germline V gene lookup returns CDR1 KGHDR and CDR2 SFDVKD. The trim removed 4 bases at V and 2 bases at J, leaving 7 bases unmatched. The CDR3 extends over 17 amino acids. The CDR3 DNA reads as TGTGCCACCAGTGACCCTCTAGCGGGGTTAAACACCGGGGAGCTGTTTTTT. It codes for CATSDPLAGLNTGELFF.

V gene TRBV28 combines with J gene TRBJ1-1; 7 bases are a match to TRBD1. The germline gives CDR1 MDHEN, CDR2 SYDVKM. The V gene end was trimmed by 7 bases and the J gene end by 6 bases; junction bases not matched to a gene: 5. The CDR3 covers 12 residues. In DNA, the CDR3 is TGTGCCAGCAACACAGGGGTCTCTGAAGCTTTCTTT. This gives the protein CASNTGVSEAFF.

This sequence joins TRBV28 and TRBJ1-2; TRBD1 matches 7 bases. Germline loops: CDR1 MDHEN, CDR2 SYDVKM. The trim removed 6 bases at V and 8 bases at J, leaving 6 bases unmatched. CDR3 size: 12 residues. The chain's CDR3 is CASSDRVGGYTF. In DNA form, the CDR3 reads TGTGCCAGCAGCGACAGGGTAGGAGGCTACACCTTC.